A single sample is the source of the 5 T cell receptor beta chains below, sequenced in a study of blood T cell repertoires in COVID-19. Using immunoSEQ multiplex PCR, the repertoire was profiled, and TCRdb retains in-frame clones only, with some absent. The table lists around 85,000 clones, around 90% of them singletons. Specimen: peripheral blood. The receptor source for this set is a woman of 80 years or more with active or convalescent COVID-19.

The chain has TRBV5-1 and TRBJ2-3; TRBD2 matches at 10 bases. V trimming: 4 bases; J trimming: 0 bases; junction bases outside the gene matches: 5. This CDR3 comprises 16 residues. Per germline, CDR1 SGHRS and CDR2 YFSETQ. The CDR3, as DNA: TGCGCCAGCAGCACAGGACTAGCGGATAGCACAGATACGCAGTATTTT. Translating it yields CASSTGLADSTDTQYF. Full variable domain (missing parts from reference TRBV5-1 and TRBJ2-3): KAGVTQTPRYLIKTRGQQVTLSCSPISGHRSVSWYQQTPGQGLQFLFEYFSETQRNKGNFPGRFSGRQFSNSRSEMNVSTLELGDSALYLCASSTGLADSTDTQYFGPGTRLTVL.

J is TRBJ1-5 and V is TRBV28; perhaps TRBD1 as D (6 bases). Deletions cut 6 bases from V and 7 bases from J, with 22 bases between. CDR3 length: 16 amino acids. In germline, CDR1 is MDHEN, CDR2 SYDVKM. Here the CDR3 reads CASSRQEMVIGQPQHF. The CDR3 coding sequence is TGTGCCAGCAGCAGACAGGAGATGGTGATAGGGCAGCCCCAGCATTTT.

As DNA, the CDR3 is TGTGCCAGCAGCCAGACACCTTCCTACGAGCAGTACTTC. Translated, it gives CASSQTPSYEQYF. The chain is built from TRBV5-6 and TRBJ2-7, with D unresolved. Germline lookup yields CDR1 SGHDT and CDR2 YYEEEE. Between the trimmed V and J ends, which lost 4 bases and 1 base, there was a span of 9 bases. The CDR3 length is 13 residues.

This clone was counted once. The chain links TRBV29-1 to TRBJ1-1; no firm D call. CDR3 length: 14 amino acids. Germline loops: CDR1 SQVTM, CDR2 ANQGSEA. Trimming shortened V by 1 base and J by 0 bases, and 9 bases separated the two germline ends. The CDR3 loop reads CSVEGAGMNTEAFF. CDR3 sequence (DNA): TGCAGCGTTGAAGGTGCTGGCATGAACACTGAAGCTTTCTTT.

The chain employs TRBV18 and TRBJ2-7; weak D call: TRBD2 (5 bases). Germline V gene sequence: CDR1 KGHSH, CDR2 LQKENI. Trimming cost V 4 bases and J 3 bases, with 7 bases left between them. The CDR3 spans 12 residues. The CDR3 bases are TGTGCCAGCTCACTCCGGGACTACGAGCAGTACTTC. It yields the protein CASSLRDYEQYF.